The 6 T cell receptor beta chains given below trace back to one sample, sequenced in a study of cytomegalovirus exposure and HLA in healthy donors. Primers: 60 Vbeta forward and 13 Jbeta reverse. Profiled with immunoSEQ multiplex PCR; TCRdb holds only in-frame clones, not every one. The sample carries 160,000 or so clones, about three quarters recorded once. The sample comprised PBMCs. These receptors were obtained from a female donor in good health and CMV-seronegative.

This clone showed up just once. The chain joins TRBV28 to TRBJ1-2; 7 positions match TRBD1. V lost 6 bases to trimming and J lost 7 bases; unmatched junction nucleotides: 5. From germline, CDR1 is MDHEN and CDR2 SYDVKM. This CDR3 region has 12 residues. The DNA for the CDR3 is TGTGCCAGCAGAGTGACAGGGTTTGGCTACACCTTC. Translating it yields CASRVTGFGYTF.

The CDR3 loop is CASTPWAGGGGELFF. The CDR3 DNA reads as TGTGCCAGCACCCCCTGGGCAGGGGGTGGGGGGGAGCTGTTTTTT. The V and J genes are TRBV27 and TRBJ2-2, with 7 bases matching TRBD1. The germline V gene has CDR1 MNHEY and CDR2 SMNVEV (reference sequence). The CDR3 runs to 15 residues. The V gene end was trimmed by 7 bases and the J gene end by 8 bases; junction bases not matched to a gene: 13.

The chain has TRBV7-2 and TRBJ2-2; 9 nucleotides agree with TRBD1. Losses at the gene ends were 4 bases for V and 4 bases for J; bases not matched to a gene: 1. From germline, CDR1 is SGHTA and CDR2 FQGNSA. CDR3 size: 14 residues. Here the CDR3 DNA reads TGTGCCAGCAGCTCGACAGGGGGCACCGGGGAGCTGTTTTTT. As protein: CASSSTGGTGELFF.

V usage is TRBV5-5 and J usage is TRBJ1-5; 9 bases fit TRBD1. V was pared by 4 bases and J by 7 bases, with 6 bases of the junction left unmatched. This CDR3 is 14 amino acids long. Germline V gives CDR1 SGHKS, CDR2 YYEKEE (reference sequence). The CDR3 region is CASSGTGYGQPQHF. The CDR3 bases are TGTGCCAGCAGCGGGACAGGGTACGGGCAGCCCCAGCATTTT.

Details on this clone: An end of the junction differs from the germline gene, which may be a read error. The V and J genes are TRBV6-4 and TRBJ2-3, with D maybe TRBD2 (6 bases). The CDR3 sequence is 13 residues long. Germline values: CDR1 MRHNA, CDR2 SNTAGT. CDR3 nucleotides: TGTGCCAGCAGTGCAACTAGCACAAATACGCAGTATTTT. The encoded protein is CASSATSTNTQYF.

This clone was seen a handful of times. This chain links TRBV4-1 with TRBJ1-1; D may be TRBD1 (5 bases). Germline V gene data show CDR1 as MGHRA and CDR2 as YSYEKL. V shed 4 bases and J shed 2 bases, with 14 bases lying between them. The CDR3 has 15 residues. Here the CDR3 DNA reads TGCGCCAGCAGCCTCCCCGACAGTTTTAACACTGAAGCTTTCTTT. This codes for CASSLPDSFNTEAFF.